The T cell receptor beta chain described here comes from a study of identical twins. The germline gives CDR1 ENHRY, CDR2 SYGVKD. This CDR3 is built from 14 residues. J was trimmed by 3 bases and V by 6 bases; bases with no gene match: 6. TCRdb redid the calling of the 5' RACE reads with MiXCR, one entry per CDR3 protein. The sample holds about 520,000 distinct CDR3 sequences; around 20% are singletons and the top ten take approximately 0.95%. There are a few counts of this clonotype. These records were also assigned to another study, of T cells expressing NK-cell markers. That paper notes: The sorts in several experiments were restricted to alpha-beta TCR T cells by an anti-gamma-delta TCR antibody. These clonotypes, the leaders elsewhere, also led the CD3+CD56-NKG2C+ fraction in several donors. Expanded clones of NKG2C+ T cells had an unclear HCMV specificity.

Sequencing input: CD4+ T cells sorted from blood. The chain couples TRBV10-3 to TRBJ2-7; 9 bases fit TRBD1. This sequence originates from a woman in her late teens or twenties in good health. The CDR3 here is CAIRGTGTVYEQYF. The CDR3 region has the DNA TGTGCCATCAGGGGGACAGGGACTGTCTACGAGCAGTACTTC.